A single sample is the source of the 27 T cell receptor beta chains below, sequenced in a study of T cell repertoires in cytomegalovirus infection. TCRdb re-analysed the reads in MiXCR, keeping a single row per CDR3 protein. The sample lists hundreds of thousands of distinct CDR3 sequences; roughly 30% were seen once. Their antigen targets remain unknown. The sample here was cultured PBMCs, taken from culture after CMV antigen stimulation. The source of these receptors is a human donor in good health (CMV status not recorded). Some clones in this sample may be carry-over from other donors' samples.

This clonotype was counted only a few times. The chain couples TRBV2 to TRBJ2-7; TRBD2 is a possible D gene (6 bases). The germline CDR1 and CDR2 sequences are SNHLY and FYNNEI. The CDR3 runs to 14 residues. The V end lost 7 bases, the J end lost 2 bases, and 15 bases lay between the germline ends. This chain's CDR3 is CASTPQAGPYEQYF. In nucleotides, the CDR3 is TGTGCCAGCACCCCCCAGGCGGGGCCCTACGAGCAGTACTTC.

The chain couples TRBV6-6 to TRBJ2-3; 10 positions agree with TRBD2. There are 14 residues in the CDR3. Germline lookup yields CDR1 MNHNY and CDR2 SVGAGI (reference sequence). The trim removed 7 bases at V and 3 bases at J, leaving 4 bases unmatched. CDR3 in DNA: TGTGCCAGCAAAGCTAGCGGGGGAACAGATACGCAGTATTTT. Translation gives CASKASGGTDTQYF.

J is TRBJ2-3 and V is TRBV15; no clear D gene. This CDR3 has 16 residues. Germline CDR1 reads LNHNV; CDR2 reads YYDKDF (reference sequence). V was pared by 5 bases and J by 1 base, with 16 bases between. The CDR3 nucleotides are TGTGCCACCAGCGCGCGAGGCCTATCTCGCACAGATACGCAGTATTTT. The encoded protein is CATSARGLSRTDTQYF.

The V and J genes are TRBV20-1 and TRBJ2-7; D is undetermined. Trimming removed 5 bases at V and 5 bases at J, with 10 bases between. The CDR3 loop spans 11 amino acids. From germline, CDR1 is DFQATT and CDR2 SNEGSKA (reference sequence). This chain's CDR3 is CSAANRNEQYF. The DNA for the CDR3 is TGCAGTGCTGCCAATCGTAACGAGCAGTACTTC.

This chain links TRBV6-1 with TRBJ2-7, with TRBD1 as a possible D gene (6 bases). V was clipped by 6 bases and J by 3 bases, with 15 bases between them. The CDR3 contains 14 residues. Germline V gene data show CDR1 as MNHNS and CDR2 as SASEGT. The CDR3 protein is CASRTGQNLYEQYF. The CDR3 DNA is TGTGCCAGCAGGACGGGACAAAATCTCTACGAGCAGTACTTC.

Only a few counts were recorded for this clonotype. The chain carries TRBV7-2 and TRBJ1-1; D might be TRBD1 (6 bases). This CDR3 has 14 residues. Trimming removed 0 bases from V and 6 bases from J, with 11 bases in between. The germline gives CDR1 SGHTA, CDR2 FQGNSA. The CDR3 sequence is CASSLAWGAPEAFF. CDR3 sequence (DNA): TGTGCCAGCAGCTTAGCTTGGGGGGCCCCTGAAGCTTTCTTT.

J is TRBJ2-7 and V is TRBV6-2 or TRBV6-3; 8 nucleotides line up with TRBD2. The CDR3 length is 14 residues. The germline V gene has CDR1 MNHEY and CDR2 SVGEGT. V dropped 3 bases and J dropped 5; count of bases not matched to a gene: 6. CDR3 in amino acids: CASSYSSGSDEQYF. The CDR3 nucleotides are TGTGCCAGCAGTTATTCCAGCGGGAGCGACGAGCAGTACTTC.

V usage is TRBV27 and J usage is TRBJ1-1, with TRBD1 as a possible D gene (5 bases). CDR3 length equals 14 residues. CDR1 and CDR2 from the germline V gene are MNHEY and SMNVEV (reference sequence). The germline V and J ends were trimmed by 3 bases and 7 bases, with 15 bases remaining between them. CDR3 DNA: TGTGCCAGCAGTTTGGGGGTGGGCGGGGGTGAAGCTTTCTTT. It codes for CASSLGVGGGEAFF.

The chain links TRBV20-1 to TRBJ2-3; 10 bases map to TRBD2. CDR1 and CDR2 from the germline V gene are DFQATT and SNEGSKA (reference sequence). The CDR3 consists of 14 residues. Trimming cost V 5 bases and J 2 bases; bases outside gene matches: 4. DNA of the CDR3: TGCAGTGCTGGCCTAGCGGGAGCCACAGATACGCAGTATTTT. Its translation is CSAGLAGATDTQYF.

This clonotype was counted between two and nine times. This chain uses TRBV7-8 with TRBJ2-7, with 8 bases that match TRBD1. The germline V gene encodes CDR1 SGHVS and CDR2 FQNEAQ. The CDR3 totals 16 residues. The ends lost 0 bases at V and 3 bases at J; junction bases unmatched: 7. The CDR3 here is CASSLASLDRVYEQYF. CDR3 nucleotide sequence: TGTGCCAGCAGCTTAGCGAGTTTGGACAGGGTCTACGAGCAGTACTTC.

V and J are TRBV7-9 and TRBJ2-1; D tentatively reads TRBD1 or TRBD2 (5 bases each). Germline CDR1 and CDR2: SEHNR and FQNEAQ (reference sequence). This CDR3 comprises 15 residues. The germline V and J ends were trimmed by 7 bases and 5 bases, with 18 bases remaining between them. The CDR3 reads CASITFGTGHNEQFF. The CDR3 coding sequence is TGTGCCAGCATAACCTTCGGGACGGGACACAATGAGCAGTTCTTC.

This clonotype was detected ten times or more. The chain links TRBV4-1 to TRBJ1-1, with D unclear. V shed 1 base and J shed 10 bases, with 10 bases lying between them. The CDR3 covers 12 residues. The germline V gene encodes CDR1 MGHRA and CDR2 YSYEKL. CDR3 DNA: TGCGCCAGCAGCCAAGGTCGAAAGGGAGCTTTCTTT. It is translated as CASSQGRKGAFF.

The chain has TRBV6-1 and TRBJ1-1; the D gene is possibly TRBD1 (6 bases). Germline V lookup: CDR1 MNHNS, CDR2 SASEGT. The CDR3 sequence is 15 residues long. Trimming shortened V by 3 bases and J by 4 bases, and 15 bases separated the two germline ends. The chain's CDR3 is CASSERRGEGTEAFF. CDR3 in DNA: TGTGCCAGCAGTGAGCGCAGGGGAGAGGGCACTGAAGCTTTCTTT.

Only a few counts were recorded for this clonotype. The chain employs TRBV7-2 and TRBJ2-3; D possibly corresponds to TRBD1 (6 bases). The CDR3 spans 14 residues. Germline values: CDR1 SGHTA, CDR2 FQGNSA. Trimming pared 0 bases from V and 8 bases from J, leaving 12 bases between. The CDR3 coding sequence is TGTGCCAGCAGCTTAGCGGGGGCGTCGGGTACGCAGTATTTT. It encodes CASSLAGASGTQYF.

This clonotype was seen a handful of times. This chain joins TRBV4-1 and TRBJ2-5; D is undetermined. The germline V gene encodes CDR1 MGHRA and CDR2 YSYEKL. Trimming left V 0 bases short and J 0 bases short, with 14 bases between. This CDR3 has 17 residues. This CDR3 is CASSQDLNGFYQETQYF. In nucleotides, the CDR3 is TGCGCCAGCAGCCAAGATCTCAACGGGTTCTACCAAGAGACCCAGTACTTC.

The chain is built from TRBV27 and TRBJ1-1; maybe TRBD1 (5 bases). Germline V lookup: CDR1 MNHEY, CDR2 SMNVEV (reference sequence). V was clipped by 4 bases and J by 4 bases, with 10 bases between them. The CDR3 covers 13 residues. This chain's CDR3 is CASSSGLTTEAFF. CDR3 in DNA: TGTGCCAGCAGTTCGGGGCTTACCACTGAAGCTTTCTTT.

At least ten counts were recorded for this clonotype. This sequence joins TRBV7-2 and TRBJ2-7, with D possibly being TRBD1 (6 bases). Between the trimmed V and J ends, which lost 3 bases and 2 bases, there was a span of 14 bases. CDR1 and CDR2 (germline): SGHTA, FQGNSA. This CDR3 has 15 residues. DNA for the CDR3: TGTGCCAGCAGCTTTTTTTCAGGGGTAACCTACGAGCAGTACTTC. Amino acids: CASSFFSGVTYEQYF.

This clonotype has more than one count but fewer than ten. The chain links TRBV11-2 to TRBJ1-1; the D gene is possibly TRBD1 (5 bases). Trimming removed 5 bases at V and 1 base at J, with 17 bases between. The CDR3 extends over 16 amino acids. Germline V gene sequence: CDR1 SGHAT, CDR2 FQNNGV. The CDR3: CASSQAGASRNTEAFF. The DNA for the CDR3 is TGTGCCAGCAGCCAGGCCGGGGCGTCTCGGAACACTGAAGCTTTCTTT.

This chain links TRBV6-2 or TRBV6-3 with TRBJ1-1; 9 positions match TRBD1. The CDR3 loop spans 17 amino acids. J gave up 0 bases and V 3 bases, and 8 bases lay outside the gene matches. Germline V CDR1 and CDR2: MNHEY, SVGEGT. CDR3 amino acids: CASSYVYGTGLNTEAFF. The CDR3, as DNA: TGTGCCAGCAGTTATGTCTACGGGACAGGGCTGAACACTGAAGCTTTCTTT.

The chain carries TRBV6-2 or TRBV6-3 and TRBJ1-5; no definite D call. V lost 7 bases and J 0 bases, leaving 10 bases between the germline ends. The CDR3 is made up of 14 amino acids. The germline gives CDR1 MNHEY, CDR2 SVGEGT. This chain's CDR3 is CASNRLDSNQPQHF. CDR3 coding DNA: TGTGCCAGCAACAGACTCGATAGCAATCAGCCCCAGCATTTT.

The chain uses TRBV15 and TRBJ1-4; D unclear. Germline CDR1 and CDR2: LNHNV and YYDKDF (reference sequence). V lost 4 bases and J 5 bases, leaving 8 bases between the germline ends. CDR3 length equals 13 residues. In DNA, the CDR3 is TGTGCCACCAGCAAAGGGCTAAATGAAAAACTGTTTTTT. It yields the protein CATSKGLNEKLFF.

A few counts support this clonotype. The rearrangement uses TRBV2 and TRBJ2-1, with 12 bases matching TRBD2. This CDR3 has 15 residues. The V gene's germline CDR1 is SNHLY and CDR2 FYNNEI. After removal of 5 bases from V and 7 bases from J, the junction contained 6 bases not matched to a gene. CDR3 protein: CASSQRLAGANEQFF. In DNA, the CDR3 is TGTGCCAGCAGTCAAAGACTAGCGGGAGCGAATGAGCAGTTCTTC.

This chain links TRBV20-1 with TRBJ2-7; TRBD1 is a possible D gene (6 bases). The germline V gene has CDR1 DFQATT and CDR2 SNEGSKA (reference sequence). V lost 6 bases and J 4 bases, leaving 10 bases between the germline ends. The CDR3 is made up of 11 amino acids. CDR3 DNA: TGCAGTGCCGAAAGGGGGTACGAGCAGTACTTC. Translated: CSAERGYEQYF.

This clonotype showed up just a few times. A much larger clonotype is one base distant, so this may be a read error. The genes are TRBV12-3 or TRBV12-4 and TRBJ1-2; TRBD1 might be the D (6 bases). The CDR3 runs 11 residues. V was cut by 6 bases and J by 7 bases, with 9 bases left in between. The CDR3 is CASSVGGGYTF. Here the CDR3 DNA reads TGTGCCAGCAGCGTAGGGGGTGGCTACACCTTC.

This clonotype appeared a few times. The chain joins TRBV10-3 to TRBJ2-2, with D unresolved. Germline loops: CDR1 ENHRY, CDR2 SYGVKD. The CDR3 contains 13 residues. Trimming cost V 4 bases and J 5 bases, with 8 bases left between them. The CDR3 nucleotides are TGTGCCATCAGTGCTATCGGAACCGGGGAGCTGTTTTTT. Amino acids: CAISAIGTGELFF.

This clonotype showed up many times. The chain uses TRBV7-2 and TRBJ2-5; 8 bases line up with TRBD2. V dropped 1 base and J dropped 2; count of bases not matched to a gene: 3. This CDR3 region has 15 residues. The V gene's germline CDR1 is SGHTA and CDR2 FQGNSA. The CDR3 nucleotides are TGTGCCAGCAGCTTAGTTGGGACTAGACAAGAGACCCAGTACTTC. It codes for CASSLVGTRQETQYF.

DNA of the CDR3: TGTGCCAGCAGTTGGGGACAGGGAGCCTACGAGCAGTACTTC. It codes for CASSWGQGAYEQYF. This sequence joins TRBV6-1 and TRBJ2-7, with 9 bases that match TRBD1. The CDR3 has 14 amino acids. CDR1 and CDR2 from the germline V gene are MNHNS and SASEGT. J was trimmed by 2 bases and V by 5 bases; bases with no gene match: 4.